This T cell receptor (beta chain) was retrieved from a study of T cells expressing NK-cell markers. Study-level information: Investigators obtained TCR beta repertoires from sorted CD3+CD56+NKG2C+, CD3+CD56+NKG2C- and CD3+CD56-NKG2C+ T cells. HCMV seropositivity characterized most of the eight sequenced donors, and seronegativity one.

This CDR3 spans 15 amino acids. Germline CDR1 LNHDA, CDR2 SQIVND (reference sequence). Generation of TCR beta cDNA was performed by 5'RACE template switching incorporating UMIs. TCRdb re-called the 5' RACE reads and shows each CDR3 protein once, DNA omitted. The repertoire shows a few hundred thousand distinct CDR3 sequences; the top ten hold 4% to 6.5%. This chain connects TRBV19 to TRBJ1-1; there is no DNA to check the TCRdb D call of TRBD1. The sequenced material came from blood T cells: a sorted CD56 or NKG2C T cell subset, CD4+ or CD8+ T cells, or bulk PBMC T cells (not recorded which). The clonotype comes from a man between 18 and 69 years old in good health. The CDR3 region is CASSLRTGRITEAFF.